This TCR beta chain appears in the sequencing data of a study of blood T cell repertoires in COVID-19. Study background: The United States, Italy and Spain provided the acute and convalescent COVID-19 samples.

Looked up from germline, CDR1 is SNHLY and CDR2 is FYNNEI. With 1 base clipped from V and 7 bases from J, the junction kept 3 bases outside the gene matches. The CDR3 has 13 residues. Seattle-derived patients entered the study during active infection and were followed longitudinally. Study processing details: Counts of nucleated cells, estimated from reference gene primer amplification, were obtained. Method: immunoSEQ multiplex PCR; TCRdb's copy keeps in-frame clones and lacks some. Clone size and V and J calls were adopted from that table, with D and trimming inferred from the DNA. The sample includes about 60,000 clones, roughly 80% of them seen just once.

The material sequenced was peripheral blood. The V call is TRBV2, the J call TRBJ2-5, with TRBD2 identical over 7 bases. The sequence was collected from a man aged 55 to 70 with COVID-19, enrolled during active disease. CDR3 nucleotides: TGTGCCAGCAGTGAAGGGGGGGGAGGGACCCAGTACTTC. It encodes CASSEGGGGTQYF.